This T cell receptor (beta chain) originates from a study of Ad26.COV2.S vaccination and SARS-CoV-2 variants. Looked up from germline, CDR1 is MNHEY and CDR2 is SMNVEV (reference sequence). This CDR3 is 15 amino acids long. V lost 0 bases and J 0 bases, leaving 8 bases between the germline ends. The treatment denotes: 15 to 20 received Ad26.COV2.S at low or high dose, single or two shots; about five received placebo; per-sample allocation not given. Specimen acquisition occurred on day 63 following the initial vaccine or placebo injection. Data came from immunoSEQ multiplex PCR; TCRdb stores just in-frame clones and leaves some out. The sample lists around 300,000 clones, roughly nine tenths occurring once.

The V gene is TRBV27, the J gene TRBJ1-1; D may be TRBD1 (6 bases). Sequencing used peripheral blood, obtained in a trial of Ad26.COV2.S vaccine versus placebo. This sequence was found in a person aged 18-60 years who received the Ad26.COV2.S COVID-19 vaccine or a placebo. The CDR3 sequence: CASSLSEGVNTEAFF. In DNA form, the CDR3 reads TGTGCCAGCAGTTTATCAGAGGGGGTGAACACTGAAGCTTTCTTT.